This section outlines one T cell receptor (beta chain) sequence together with its context. Its cognate antigen has yet to be identified. No much larger clone is present one base from it, and per-base qualities are unavailable. CDR1 LNHNV and CDR2 YYDKDF are derived from the germline V gene (reference sequence). V trim: 9 bases; J trim: 0 bases; unmatched bases: 11. From its cysteine to its phenylalanine, the CDR3 spans 16 amino acids. Just CDR3 DNA is preserved here, 48 bases in frame from base 1. This sample stems from a study of blood T cell repertoires in COVID-19 (dated by TCRdb to 2018 to 2021). Concerning the study at large: Collaborator samples came from the United States, Italy and Spain and covered acute and convalescent phases of COVID-19. The prospective study material was composed of cDNA or gDNA derived from T cells, B-cell-depleted T cells, or PBMCs. The dataset comprised deeply sampled blood TCRbeta repertoires from subjects exposed to, actively infected with, or recovered from COVID-19. The repertoires were released in a freely available public database intended as a resource for research on the immune response to SARS-CoV-2. Samples were obtained from the ongoing ImmuneRACE study (first 160 participants) and from over 1,000 subjects provided by 6 global collaborators. A de-identified subject ID, COVID-19 status, age in years and sex were almost always included in the sample metadata. Where HLA class I and class II types were available, the types were taken from metadata supplied by the sample provider, not from assay-based typing. What the authors observed across the whole study: How much clinical and demographic metadata was included differed by source and by participant, and the metadata was provided uncurated.

TCRbeta CDR3 regions were amplified from genomic DNA using the immunoSEQ Assay, a bias-controlled multiplex PCR. In the source study's methods: Within the assay, amplification of reference gene primers was used to estimate how many nucleated cells each sample contained. To quantify the absolute abundance of each unique TCRbeta CDR3 rearrangement, sequence reads were collapsed and filtered. For each sample, productive Simpson clonality was calculated as the square root of Simpson's diversity index across productive rearrangements. TCRdb's version of the immuneACCESS table is confined to in-frame rearrangements and falls short of the full clone set. An unresolved V gene accounts for under half of the shortfall where checked; the remainder is of unknown origin. For V, J and clone size, that table is used; D and trimming come from the DNA. The sample yields about 170,000 clones; 85% were counted once. Approximately 7.6% of the sample rests with the top ten.

One collaborating source in Seattle enrolled patients while the patients were actively infected and followed the patients over time throughout the course of disease. Collaborating institutions collected whole blood in K2EDTA tubes following their own protocols. For TCRbeta analysis, collaborators shipped samples as frozen whole blood, isolated PBMCs, or DNA extracted from either of those sample types. Sample: peripheral blood. The sequence was obtained from a woman at least 80 years old with COVID-19, enrolled during active disease. In this chain, TRBV15 is recombined with TRBJ1-5; the junction holds 7 bases that match TRBD1. The nucleotide sequence is TGTGCCACGAAGGGGGCAGGGGTTTATAGCAATCAGCCCCAGCATTTT. Its translation is CATKGAGVYSNQPQHF.